What follows are 2 T cell receptor beta chains derived from one specimen sequenced in a study of T-cell memory formation after mild COVID-19. One entry per CDR3 protein results from TCRdb running MiXCR on the 5' RACE reads. The sample carries about half a million distinct CDR3 sequences, about 20% recorded once. Material: PBMCs or a T cell subset sorted from them (not recorded which). Receptors originate from an adult woman who had mild COVID-19 (a few samples of this study predate the infection). Cell type and time point are not known.

The sample holds a few counts of this clonotype. V and J are TRBV12-3 or TRBV12-4 and TRBJ2-7, with 8 bases aligning to TRBD2. The CDR3 length is 15 residues. V lost 2 bases to trimming and J lost 6 bases; unmatched junction nucleotides: 9. The CDR3 DNA sequence: TGTGCCAGCAGTTTACGCAGGCCGAGCGGGAGCGAGCAGTACTTC. Protein: CASSLRRPSGSEQYF.

This clonotype appeared a few times. The chain is built from TRBV5-1 and TRBJ2-1, with 7 bases lining up with TRBD1. Germline CDR1 and CDR2: SGHRS and YFSETQ. J lost 7 bases, V lost 6 bases, and 13 bases had no gene match. CDR3 length: 15 residues. CDR3 nucleotides: TGCGCCAGCAAGATCCGGGACAGACATAATAATGAGCAGTTCTTC. Translation gives CASKIRDRHNNEQFF.